A selection of T cell receptor beta chains follows, all from one sample in a study of Ad26.COV2.S vaccination and SARS-CoV-2 variants. Clones were read by immunoSEQ multiplex PCR, and TCRdb kept only the in-frame ones, dropping some. The sample has about half a million clones, around 89% seen once. The sample here was peripheral blood, taken in a trial of Ad26.COV2.S vaccine versus placebo. These TCRs come from a person between 18 and 60 years old who received the Ad26.COV2.S COVID-19 vaccine or a placebo. Each CDR3 is given with its conserved first and last residue. The D gene is left open where the match is weak. Not every row has a clone size; where given, it reads once, few, many or a size class.

D gene | J gene | clone size | V gene | CDR3 DNA | CDR3 protein
TRBD2 | TRBJ2-1 | . | TRBV7-9 | TGTGCCAGCAGCTGGGTACTAGCGGGAGCCGGGGCTGAGCAGTTCTTC | CASSWVLAGAGAEQFF
. | TRBJ1-2 | once | TRBV28 | TGTGCCAGCAGTTATCGGGTCGCCTATGGCTACACCTTC | CASSYRVAYGYTF
. | TRBJ1-4 | . | TRBV19 | TGTGCCAGCGAAGTCGTGGGCGGGATGAATGAAAAACTGTTTTTT | CASEVVGGMNEKLFF
TRBD1 | TRBJ1-2 | . | TRBV4-3 | TGCGCCAGCAGCCAGGAGGGACAGGGCCCATATGGCTACACCTTC | CASSQEGQGPYGYTF
. | TRBJ1-2 | . | TRBV7-2 | TGTGCCAGCAGCCCGGTACAGGGCAACTATGGCTACACCTTC | CASSPVQGNYGYTF
. | TRBJ2-5 | . | TRBV6-2/TRBV6-3 | TGTGCCAGCAGTTACTCCACTGTCCCGACCCAGTACTTC | CASSYSTVPTQYF
TRBD1 | TRBJ1-1 | . | TRBV5-1 | TGCGCCAGCAGCTTGGGGACAGGGGTCCATATGAACACTGAAGCTTTCTTT | CASSLGTGVHMNTEAFF
. | TRBJ2-2 | . | TRBV7-2 | TGTGCCAGCAGCTTACAGGTTCAGGGTTTGGCCGGGGAGCTGTTTTTT | CASSLQVQGLAGELFF
TRBD1 | TRBJ1-1 | . | TRBV6-1 | TGTGCCAGCAGTGACCCAGGGGGCATGAACACTGAAGCTTTCTTT | CASSDPGGMNTEAFF
TRBD1 | TRBJ1-2 | . | TRBV7-9 | TGTGCCAGCAGCCCAACAGGGGGGGGCCTAGGCTACACCTTC | CASSPTGGGLGYTF
. | TRBJ2-1 | many | TRBV7-9 | TGTGCCAGCAGCTTATGGGGGGATTCCTACAATGAGCAGTTCTTC | CASSLWGDSYNEQFF
. | TRBJ1-4 | . | TRBV28 | TGTGCCAGCAAAGCTGGGCTAGATGGGAGGGGAACTAATGAAAAACTGTTTTTT | CASKAGLDGRGTNEKLFF
. | TRBJ1-2 | . | TRBV11-2 | TGTGCCAGCAGCTTCGCGACGAAACCAGGAGGCTACACCTTC | CASSFATKPGGYTF
. | TRBJ2-5 | . | TRBV7-9 | TGTGCCAGCAGCCAAGAGACCCAGTACTTC | CASSQETQYF
. | TRBJ1-6 | . | TRBV2 | TGTGCCAGCAGGGTCAATTCACCCCTCCACTTT | CASRVNSPLHF
. | TRBJ1-5 | . | TRBV19 | TGTGCCAGTAGTACCCTTGGGGGAGAGGCCCAGCATTTT | CASSTLGGEAQHF
TRBD1 | TRBJ2-1 | . | TRBV7-6 | TGTGCCAGCAGCTTAGACGGGACAGGGTCCTACAATGAGCAGTTCTTC | CASSLDGTGSYNEQFF
. | TRBJ2-1 | . | TRBV27 | TGTGCCAGCAGTTCGCAGTTCGACAATGAGCAGTTCTTC | CASSSQFDNEQFF
TRBD1 | TRBJ2-1 | . | TRBV19 | TGTGCCAGTAGTATGTATGGGACAGGGGTCAACTACAATGAGCAGTTCTTC | CASSMYGTGVNYNEQFF
. | TRBJ1-5 | few | TRBV10-2 | TGCGCCAGCCCGTGGTGGATTTATAGCAATCAGCCCCAGCATTTT | CASPWWIYSNQPQHF
. | TRBJ2-7 | once | TRBV18 | TGTGCCAGCTCACCACCCTGGGCAGGTGGCTACGAGCAGTACTTC | CASSPPWAGGYEQYF
TRBD1 | TRBJ2-7 | . | TRBV5-1 | TGCGCCAGCAGCTTCGGTTCTCCCCGGACAGGGGGCGACGAGCAGTACTTC | CASSFGSPRTGGDEQYF
TRBD1 | TRBJ2-2 | . | TRBV6-5 | TGTGCCAGCACATGGACAGGGCCCACCGGGGAGCTGTTTTTT | CASTWTGPTGELFF
TRBD1 | TRBJ1-5 | . | TRBV6-2/TRBV6-3 | TGTGCCAGCAGCCGATGGACAGGGGATTCCCAGCCCCAGCATTTT | CASSRWTGDSQPQHF
TRBD2 | TRBJ2-1 | . | TRBV7-2 | TGTGCCAGCAGCGACACCGGGACTAGCATTTGGGAGAACAATGAGCAGTTCTTC | CASSDTGTSIWENNEQFF
TRBD1 | TRBJ2-7 | . | TRBV19 | TGTGCCAGTAGTATTCGGCCGGGACAGGCTTTCATCTACGAGCAGTACTTC | CASSIRPGQAFIYEQYF
. | TRBJ1-4 | . | TRBV28 | TGTGCCAGCAGTTTAGTAGGGGAAAAACTGTTTTTT | CASSLVGEKLFF
. | TRBJ2-1 | . | TRBV4-3 | TGCGCCAGCAGCCAAGGACGGGGGACCCTCAATGAGCAGTTCTTC | CASSQGRGTLNEQFF
. | TRBJ1-1 | . | TRBV11-3 | TGTGCCAGCAGCTTAGGTCCGGGGAACACTGAAGCTTTCTTT | CASSLGPGNTEAFF
. | TRBJ1-5 | few | TRBV28 | TGTGCCAGCAGTTTAGATCAGCCCCAGCATTTT | CASSLDQPQHF
. | TRBJ1-1 | . | TRBV27 | TGTGCCAGCAGCCAAACAAGGAGGAACACTGAAGCTTTCTTT | CASSQTRRNTEAFF
. | TRBJ2-1 | . | TRBV6-6 | TGTGCCAGCAGTTCTGCGGGCCTAAGCTCCTACAATGAGCAGTTCTTC | CASSSAGLSSYNEQFF
TRBD2 | TRBJ2-6 | . | TRBV6-4 | TGTGCCAGCAGTCCCAGGGAGGGAGGCTACTCTGGGGCCAACGTCCTGACTTTC | CASSPREGGYSGANVLTF
. | TRBJ1-4 | . | TRBV6-5 | TGTGCCAGCAGTCGAAACGGAGTACAAAATGAAAAACTGTTTTTT | CASSRNGVQNEKLFF
. | TRBJ2-3 | . | TRBV5-4 | TGTGCCAGCAGCTGGGATTCGGCAGATACGCAGTATTTT | CASSWDSADTQYF
. | TRBJ2-7 | . | TRBV28 | TGTGCCAGCAGTTTAGGTGTCTACGAGCAGTACTTC | CASSLGVYEQYF
TRBD1 | TRBJ1-4 | . | TRBV6-5 | TGTGCCAGCAGAGACAGGGTTGCAACTAATGAAAAACTGTTTTTT | CASRDRVATNEKLFF
TRBD2 | TRBJ2-7 | few | TRBV4-2 | TGTGCCAGCAGCCAAGAGTCTAGCGGGACAATCTACGAGCAGTACTTC | CASSQESSGTIYEQYF
TRBD1 | TRBJ1-1 | . | TRBV4-3 | TGCGCCAGCAGCCTGGGACAGGAAAGTTTGGCTTTCTTT | CASSLGQESLAFF
TRBD2 | TRBJ2-3 | . | TRBV7-9 | TGTGCCAGCAGCCTCGGGGGACTAGCGGGAATCGGCGATACGCAGTATTTT | CASSLGGLAGIGDTQYF
. | TRBJ2-1 | . | TRBV19 | TGTGCCAGTAGTATCAAATGGAATGAGCAGTTCTTC | CASSIKWNEQFF
TRBD1 | TRBJ1-2 | . | TRBV28 | TGTGCCAGCACCACCCAGGGGGGACGGCTGGGGTATGGCTACACCTTC | CASTTQGGRLGYGYTF
TRBD1 | TRBJ1-2 | few | TRBV6-5 | TGTGCCAGCACCTCACGGGGGACAGACGGTGGCTACACCTTC | CASTSRGTDGGYTF
. | TRBJ1-2 | . | TRBV25-1 | TGTGCCAGCAGTGATCCGACGGAGGGTAATTATGGCTACACCTTC | CASSDPTEGNYGYTF
. | TRBJ1-1 | . | TRBV5-6 | TGTGCCAGCAGCTTGGGTAGGGCGGAAGCTTTCTTT | CASSLGRAEAFF
. | TRBJ1-1 | . | TRBV28 | TGTGCCAGCAGTCCCCCCACGGGGGGCAGGACTGAAGCTTTCTTT | CASSPPTGGRTEAFF
TRBD1 | TRBJ1-2 | . | TRBV6-2/TRBV6-3 | TGTGCCAGCAGTTGGTCGACAGGGCCATATGGCTACACCTTC | CASSWSTGPYGYTF
TRBD2 | TRBJ2-7 | few | TRBV27 | TGTGCCAGCAGTTTAGGGAGGGGTGAGAACGAGCAGTACTTC | CASSLGRGENEQYF
. | TRBJ2-7 | few | TRBV3-1/TRBV3-2 | TGTGCCAGCAGCCGTTCTAGAAAGGGCTCCTACGAGCAGTACTTC | CASSRSRKGSYEQYF
. | TRBJ1-6 | . | TRBV9 | TGTGCCAGCAGCGTTCATCAGGGTATTAATTCACCCCTCCACTTT | CASSVHQGINSPLHF
TRBD1 | TRBJ1-1 | . | TRBV4-1 | TGCGCCAGCAGCAACGGGCAGGGGGGGACTGAAGCTTTCTTT | CASSNGQGGTEAFF
TRBD1 | TRBJ1-5 | once | TRBV7-9 | TGTGCCAGCAGCCCGAGCTGGGGGACAGGGCAAGGCAATCAGCCCCAGCATTTT | CASSPSWGTGQGNQPQHF
. | TRBJ1-4 | . | TRBV7-2 | TGTGCCAGCAGCCCCGGGCCGGCCGCTAATGAAAAACTGTTTTTT | CASSPGPAANEKLFF